The 30 T cell receptor beta chains below were found in one sample sequenced in a study of a mutant IDH1 vaccine in newly diagnosed glioma. The time point is: week 11, during vaccination. A single vaccine dose contained 300 ug of mutant IDH1 20-mer peptide, and topical imiquimod was used with it. Their specific antigens are unknown. Data came from immunoSEQ multiplex PCR; TCRdb stores just in-frame clones and leaves some out. The data hold some 59,000 clones, with approximately 90% observed a single time. The starting material was PBMCs, obtained from a glioma patient whose treatment included an IDH1 peptide vaccine. The receptors shown here come from a man aged 35-49 years with glioma.

This clone turned up a few times. The same CDR3 can be traced to other DNA sequences in this sample. The rearrangement joins TRBV29-1 to TRBJ1-5, with D tentatively TRBD1 (5 bases). This CDR3 has 13 amino acids. Germline CDR1 SQVTM, CDR2 ANQGSEA. V dropped 3 bases and J dropped 5 bases, with 11 bases sitting between them. The CDR3 region has the DNA TGCAGCGTTGATTCGGGGGGGGATCAGCCCCAGCATTTT. Translated: CSVDSGGDQPQHF.

The chain joins TRBV15 to TRBJ1-5; TRBD1 agrees at 8 bases. The CDR3 spans 14 residues. The V segment lost 3 bases and the J segment 6 bases; nucleotides outside the gene matches: 4. CDR1 and CDR2 (germline): LNHNV, YYDKDF (reference sequence). The CDR3 protein is CATSRWTGPQPQHF. The CDR3 DNA is TGTGCCACCAGCAGGTGGACAGGGCCTCAGCCCCAGCATTTT.

The gene calls are TRBV19 and TRBJ1-2, with D maybe TRBD1 (5 bases). CDR1 is LNHDA, CDR2 SQIVND, per germline (reference sequence). The CDR3 covers 14 residues. Trimming removed 3 bases at V and 4 bases at J, with 12 bases between. The CDR3 coding sequence is TGTGCCAGTAGTATCCCCGGGACTTTCTATGGCTACACCTTC. Translated: CASSIPGTFYGYTF.

The V call is TRBV18, the J call TRBJ2-3; no firm D call. This CDR3 is built from 12 residues. Trimming removed 4 bases at V and 2 bases at J, with 4 bases between. Germline V gives CDR1 KGHSH, CDR2 LQKENI. The CDR3 reads CASSRNTDTQYF. CDR3 DNA: TGTGCCAGCTCACGCAACACAGATACGCAGTATTTT.

This clone has just one count. The rearrangement uses TRBV5-4 and TRBJ2-3, with 9 bases aligning to TRBD2. Germline V gene data show CDR1 as SGHNT and CDR2 as YYREEE (reference sequence). The trim removed 4 bases at V and 6 bases at J, leaving 12 bases unmatched. This CDR3 has 16 amino acids. The CDR3 protein is CASSRGAGGPPDTQYF. DNA for the CDR3: TGTGCCAGCAGCCGTGGGGCGGGAGGGCCCCCGGATACGCAGTATTTT.

V usage is TRBV6-4 and J usage is TRBJ2-3, with TRBD2 matching over 7 bases. From germline, CDR1 is MRHNA and CDR2 SNTAGT. V was pared by 6 bases and J by 0 bases, with 3 bases of the junction left unmatched. The CDR3 runs to 14 residues. CDR3 protein: CASSPLASTDTQYF. DNA for the CDR3: TGTGCCAGCAGCCCACTAGCGAGCACAGATACGCAGTATTTT.

This rearrangement joins TRBV15 to TRBJ1-1; tentatively, D is TRBD1 (5 bases). This CDR3 has 15 residues. Germline V gene sequence: CDR1 LNHNV, CDR2 YYDKDF (reference sequence). V was pared by 8 bases and J by 6 bases, with 22 bases between. CDR3 protein: CATARRRGAKPEAFF. In nucleotides, the CDR3 is TGTGCCACCGCCCGCCGTCGAGGGGCCAAACCTGAAGCTTTCTTT.

On this clone itself: One end of the junction varies from germline; a read error may be responsible. The V call is TRBV2, the J call TRBJ1-1; unclear D gene. The germline gives CDR1 SNHLY, CDR2 FYNNEI. The CDR3 sequence is 15 residues long. The CDR3: CASGVGRSMNTEAFF. For the CDR3, the DNA is TGTGCCAGCGGGGTCGGGAGGAGTATGAACACTGAAGCCTTCTTT.

This chain connects TRBV30 to TRBJ2-4; unclear D gene. CDR1 and CDR2 (germline): GTSNPN, SVGIG (reference sequence). V lost 3 bases, J lost 2 bases, and 8 bases lay in between. CDR3 length: 13 amino acids. In DNA form, the CDR3 reads TGTGCCTGGAGCTTAGCCACCAAAAACATTCAGTACTTC. This codes for CAWSLATKNIQYF. Together with reference TRBV30 and TRBJ2-4, the CDR3 gives the full variable domain: SQTIHQWPATLVQPVGSPLSLECTVEGTSNPNLYWYRQAAGRGLQLLFYSVGIGQISSEVPQNLSASRPQDRQFILSSKKLLLSDSGFYLCAWSLATKNIQYFGAGTRLSVL.

V usage is TRBV7-2 and J usage is TRBJ1-5; a possible D gene is TRBD1 (6 bases). This CDR3 has 17 residues. Germline assignment: CDR1 SGHTA and CDR2 FQGNSA. Trimming removed 3 bases from V and 0 bases from J, with 15 bases in between. The CDR3 spells CASSLVGGGTSNQPQHF. The CDR3 DNA follows: TGTGCCAGCAGCTTGGTTGGAGGGGGGACTAGCAATCAGCCCCAGCATTTT.

This rearrangement joins TRBV30 to TRBJ2-3, with 12 bases identical to TRBD2. From germline, CDR1 is GTSNPN and CDR2 SVGIG (reference sequence). The CDR3 is 16 amino acids. V was pared by 0 bases and J by 3 bases, with 4 bases of the junction left unmatched. The CDR3 reads CAWSVGLAGGTDTQYF. The CDR3 nucleotides are TGTGCCTGGAGTGTAGGGCTAGCGGGGGGGACAGATACGCAGTATTTT.

The table lists this clone with a count of one. The chain is built from TRBV25-1 and TRBJ1-2; 8 positions agree with TRBD1. Germline V gene lookup returns CDR1 MGHDK and CDR2 SYGVNS. V gave up 5 bases and J gave up 6 bases; unmatched junction bases: 8. The CDR3 is 14 amino acids. As DNA, the CDR3 is TGTGCCAGCAGTCGCTCTCAGGGGGCGCATGGCTACACCTTC. It specifies CASSRSQGAHGYTF.

V and J are TRBV29-1 and TRBJ2-3; D might be TRBD1 (6 bases). Trimming removed 6 bases at V and 2 bases at J, with 15 bases between. CDR1 and CDR2 from the germline V gene are SQVTM and ANQGSEA. The CDR3 is 14 residues long. For the CDR3, the DNA is TGCAGCGTGGCAGGGGATTCCGACACAGATACGCAGTATTTT. This encodes CSVAGDSDTDTQYF.

The gene calls are TRBV28 and TRBJ1-1; unclear D gene. Trimming took 5 bases from V and 5 from J, leaving 12 bases between them. CDR1 MDHEN and CDR2 SYDVKM come from the germline V gene. The CDR3 runs to 13 residues. The CDR3 spells CASSIVTQTEAFF. The DNA of the CDR3 is TGTGCCAGCAGTATTGTAACTCAGACTGAAGCTTTCTTT. Full variable domain (rest looked up from reference TRBV28 and TRBJ1-1): DVKVTQSSRYLVKRTGEKVFLECVQDMDHENMFWYRQDPGLGLRLIYFSYDVKMKEKGDIPEGYSVSREKKERFSLILESASTNQTSMYLCASSIVTQTEAFFGQGTRLTVV.

The J gene is TRBJ2-7, the V gene TRBV7-2, with TRBD1 matching 9 bases. The CDR3 spans 15 residues. Unmatched junction bases numbered 6, after V lost 1 base and J lost 5 bases. CDR1 is SGHTA and CDR2 is FQGNSA in the germline V gene. The CDR3 spells CASSLEGQGYHEQYF. CDR3 coding DNA: TGTGCCAGCAGCTTAGAGGGACAGGGTTATCACGAGCAGTACTTC. Variable domain in full (rest from reference TRBV7-2 and TRBJ2-7): GAGVSQSPSNKVTEKGKDVELRCDPISGHTALYWYRQSLGQGLEFLIYFQGNSAPDKSGLPSDRFSAERTGGSVSTLTIQRTQQEDSAVYLCASSLEGQGYHEQYFGPGTRLTVT.

The chain combines TRBV19 with TRBJ1-2, with D maybe TRBD1 (6 bases). Germline loops: CDR1 LNHDA, CDR2 SQIVND (reference sequence). The germline V and J ends were trimmed by 6 bases and 1 base, with 15 bases remaining between them. The CDR3 covers 15 residues. This CDR3 is CASRTPGQLNYGYTF. In nucleotides, the CDR3 is TGTGCCAGTAGGACCCCAGGACAGCTTAACTATGGCTACACCTTC.

This clone is a singleton in its sample. The CDR3 spells CASSRPRTEAFF. The CDR3 bases are TGTGCCAGCAGTCGGCCACGCACTGAAGCTTTCTTT. The V gene is TRBV6-5, the J gene TRBJ1-1; D is uncertain. The germline V and J ends were trimmed by 5 bases and 4 bases, with 8 bases remaining between them. The CDR3 runs to 12 residues. From germline, CDR1 is MNHEY and CDR2 SVGAGI.

The V gene is TRBV5-4, the J gene TRBJ2-5; D perhaps matches TRBD1 (5 bases). The CDR3 runs to 15 residues. Trimming pared 0 bases from V and 1 base from J, leaving 10 bases between. Germline CDR1 SGHNT, CDR2 YYREEE (reference sequence). CDR3 nucleotides: TGTGCCAGCAGCTTGGCCTCAGGGTTCCAAGAGACCCAGTACTTC. This codes for CASSLASGFQETQYF.

The chain combines TRBV6-1 with TRBJ2-1; 11 positions match TRBD1. Germline-derived CDR1 and CDR2 are MNHNS and SASEGT. Unmatched junction bases numbered 8, after V lost 6 bases and J lost 7 bases. The CDR3 sequence is 15 residues long. The CDR3 DNA sequence: TGTGCCAGCAGATCCCCCGGGACAGGGGGTAATGAGCAGTTCTTC. This sequence encodes CASRSPGTGGNEQFF.

The sample holds one count of this clone. This chain uses TRBV5-1 with TRBJ1-1; D ambiguous. This CDR3 is built from 12 residues. Germline V gene lookup returns CDR1 SGHRS and CDR2 YFSETQ. The V end lost 0 bases, the J end lost 3 bases, and 3 bases lay between the germline ends. This CDR3 is CASSLAYTEAFF. The CDR3, as DNA: TGCGCCAGCAGCTTGGCTTACACTGAAGCTTTCTTT.

This chain uses TRBV7-2 with TRBJ1-5; a weak D match, TRBD1 (5 bases). The CDR3 covers 15 residues. V shed 1 base and J shed 6 bases, with 13 bases lying between them. In germline, CDR1 is SGHTA, CDR2 FQGNSA. The CDR3 DNA is TGTGCCAGCAGCTTAGTAGAAGGGGCGTTTCAGCCCCAGCATTTT. Residues: CASSLVEGAFQPQHF.

The rearrangement joins TRBV7-8 to TRBJ2-1; 7 nucleotides align to TRBD2. The CDR3 totals 15 residues. Germline assignment: CDR1 SGHVS and CDR2 FQNEAQ. The CDR3 loop is CAVGREVQLSNEQFF. CDR3 DNA: TGTGCGGTAGGACGGGAGGTACAATTATCCAATGAGCAGTTCTTC.

The chain joins TRBV19 to TRBJ1-5; 9 nucleotides agree with TRBD1. This CDR3 has 17 amino acids. Germline V CDR1 and CDR2: LNHDA, SQIVND (reference sequence). The junction had 6 bases not matched to a gene; V was cut back by 3 bases and J by 0 bases. Here the CDR3 reads CASSMGWTGDSNQPQHF. The CDR3, as DNA: TGTGCCAGTAGTATGGGATGGACAGGGGATAGCAATCAGCCCCAGCATTTT.

The chain has TRBV6-1 and TRBJ1-2; 8 bases are shared with TRBD1. Germline CDR1 and CDR2: MNHNS and SASEGT. The CDR3 runs 13 residues. Trimming cost V 8 bases and J 5 bases; bases outside gene matches: 7. The CDR3 sequence is CASGRTGQYGYTF. The CDR3, as DNA: TGTGCCAGCGGACGGACAGGGCAGTATGGCTACACCTTC.

The chain is built from TRBV25-1 and TRBJ2-3; maybe TRBD2 (5 bases). CDR3 length equals 15 residues. Per the germline V gene, CDR1 is MGHDK and CDR2 is SYGVNS. Trimming took off 1 base at V and 0 bases at J, with 8 bases between the two ends. The CDR3 DNA reads as TGTGCCAGCAGTGAATTCGGCGGGAGCACAGATACGCAGTATTTT. Translation gives CASSEFGGSTDTQYF.

The rearrangement joins TRBV6-4 to TRBJ1-6; D remains ambiguous. V lost 0 bases, J lost 6 bases, and 9 bases lay in between. This CDR3 comprises 15 residues. CDR1 MRHNA and CDR2 SNTAGT come from the germline V gene. As DNA, the CDR3 is TGTGCCAGCAGTGACTCGGTCCGGTTTAATTCACCCCTCCACTTT. It is translated as CASSDSVRFNSPLHF.

The chain uses TRBV7-9 and TRBJ2-7; D possibly uses TRBD1 or TRBD2 (5 bases each). The CDR3 loop spans 15 amino acids. Trimming left V 6 bases short and J 1 base short, with 16 bases between. Germline loops: CDR1 SEHNR, CDR2 FQNEAQ (reference sequence). This CDR3 is CASSPPGPASYEQYV. CDR3 in DNA: TGTGCCAGCAGTCCCCCGGGACCGGCTTCCTACGAGCAGTACGTC.

The chain uses TRBV6-5 and TRBJ2-3; 9 bases align to TRBD2. Germline CDR1 reads MNHEY; CDR2 reads SVGAGI. The trim removed 2 bases at V and 2 bases at J, leaving 5 bases unmatched. The CDR3 runs to 16 residues. The CDR3 region is CASSYVLAGPTDTQYF. For the CDR3, the DNA is TGTGCCAGCAGTTACGTGCTAGCGGGGCCCACAGATACGCAGTATTTT.

In its sample, this clone was seen once. This rearrangement joins TRBV28 to TRBJ1-5; D might be TRBD1 (5 bases). Germline loops: CDR1 MDHEN, CDR2 SYDVKM. Trimming removed 2 bases from V and 4 bases from J, with 12 bases in between. The CDR3 covers 15 residues. DNA for the CDR3: TGTGCCAGCAGTTTAGGAGGGGCCTCGAATCAGCCCCAGCATTTT. This encodes CASSLGGASNQPQHF. The variable domain in full, completed from reference TRBV28 and TRBJ1-5, reads DVKVTQSSRYLVKRTGEKVFLECVQDMDHENMFWYRQDPGLGLRLIYFSYDVKMKEKGDIPEGYSVSREKKERFSLILESASTNQTSMYLCASSLGGASNQPQHFGDGTRLSIL.

CDR3 sequence (DNA): TGTGCCAGCAGTCAGGGACAGGGGGGCACAGATACGCAGTATTTT. This codes for CASSQGQGGTDTQYF. This chain joins TRBV2 and TRBJ2-3, with 11 bases that match TRBD1. Germline loops: CDR1 SNHLY, CDR2 FYNNEI. The trim removed 5 bases at V and 1 base at J, leaving 2 bases unmatched. This CDR3 is built from 15 residues.